This TCR beta chain was identified during a study of blood T cell repertoires in COVID-19. The overall study: From the United States, Italy and Spain came samples of acute and convalescent COVID-19. In each case, the material was cDNA or gDNA derived from T cells, B-cell-depleted T cells, or PBMCs.

Methods used by the authors: Researchers report that nucleated cell counts were estimated from reference gene primer amplification. Sequencing was performed with immunoSEQ multiplex PCR; in TCRdb, only in-frame clones are kept and a portion is missing. Clonal size and the V and J genes are those of that table, whereas D and trimming came from the DNA. Of more than 95,000 clones in the sample, about 87% are singletons; the top ten hold about 16%. Trimming cost V 5 bases and J 0 bases; bases outside gene matches: 3. The CDR3 covers 16 residues. From germline, CDR1 is MNHEY and CDR2 SMNVEV (reference sequence).

The TCR was taken from a man aged 45 to 65 with acute or convalescent COVID-19. Material: peripheral blood. This chain connects TRBV27 to TRBJ2-3, with TRBD2 identical over 12 bases. The CDR3 here is CASSTGTSGSTDTQYF. The DNA for the CDR3 is TGTGCCAGCAGTACCGGGACTAGCGGGAGCACAGATACGCAGTATTTT.